This T cell receptor beta chain appears in the sequencing data of a study of neurological immune-mediated disorders. General observations from the study: Levels of TCR clonal expansion peaked in HTLV-1-associated myelopathy and reached their lowest in multiple sclerosis, under those of healthy controls.

Trimming took 6 bases from V and 10 from J; bases not matched to a gene: 18. The germline gives CDR1 DFQATT, CDR2 SNEGSKA (reference sequence). The CDR3 length is 16 residues. In every sequencing run, more than 170 million TCR-beta sequences were generated from 15-18 subjects. One entry per CDR3 protein, called by TCRdb with MiXCR from the 5' RACE reads. Here the sample spans under 45,000 distinct CDR3 sequences, 3% to 4% being singletons. This clonotype has a count of ten or more. Its cognate antigen is unknown. Material for sequencing was PBMCs. The rearrangement links TRBV20-1 to TRBJ2-1, with 10 nucleotides matching TRBD2. This sequence was found in a man aged 25-45 years with multiple sclerosis. The CDR3 DNA sequence: TGCAGTGCCAAGGTCGAAGGGACTAGCGTCTCCCGAGAGCAGTTCTTC. It codes for CSAKVEGTSVSREQFF.